This TCR beta chain originates from a study of blood T cell repertoires in COVID-19. Study-wide context: The United States, Italy and Spain provided the acute and convalescent COVID-19 samples.

There are 15 residues in the CDR3. V was shortened by 7 bases and J by 3 bases, with 16 bases between the two germline ends. Germline values: CDR1 MDHEN, CDR2 SYDVKM. This clone has only a few counts. Per the authors' pipeline: The authors estimated nucleated cell counts from reference gene primer amplification. The protocol was immunoSEQ multiplex PCR, while the TCRdb copy is restricted to in-frame clones and leaves out a portion. The V and J calls and the clone size are those of that table, but D and trimming were determined from the DNA. In the table there are around 32,000 clones, about 86% of which are singletons.

The source of this sequence is an elderly woman with active or convalescent COVID-19. Source material: peripheral blood. The chain links TRBV28 to TRBJ2-1; perhaps TRBD1 as D (5 bases). This CDR3 reads CASTYDSSLYNEQFF. For the CDR3, the DNA is TGTGCCAGCACCTACGACAGCTCCCTCTACAATGAGCAGTTCTTC.